Listed here are 21 T cell receptor beta chains from one sample, sequenced in a study of T cell responses to AZD1222 COVID-19 vaccine. Using immunoSEQ multiplex PCR, the repertoire was profiled, and TCRdb retains in-frame clones only, with some absent. The top ten hold 8.5% to 12% of the sample, which has about 80,000 clones, 70% to 90% seen once. The source was peripheral blood, collected 28 days after the second AZD1222 dose. The receptors shown here come from an adult who received the AZD1222 COVID-19 vaccine.

The genes are TRBV5-6 and TRBJ1-2; D might be TRBD1 (5 bases). This CDR3 comprises 18 residues. The V gene lost 6 bases and the J gene lost 5 bases, with 29 bases spanning the gap. Germline lookup yields CDR1 SGHDT and CDR2 YYEEEE. The CDR3: CASMREDWGPMHPYGYTF. DNA of the CDR3: TGTGCCAGCATGAGGGAAGACTGGGGCCCGATGCACCCTTATGGCTACACCTTC.

The table lists this clone with a count of one. The CDR3 nucleotides are TGTGCCAGCAGTCTATGGGGCACAGATACGCAGTATTTT. It yields the protein CASSLWGTDTQYF. The V gene is TRBV6-2 or TRBV6-3, the J gene TRBJ2-3, with unresolved D. This CDR3 has 13 residues. The germline CDR1 and CDR2 sequences are MNHEY and SVGEGT. V was clipped by 5 bases and J by 1 base, with 7 bases between them.

In this sample, this clone turned up once. The genes are TRBV5-3 and TRBJ2-7; TRBD1 matches at 10 bases. TRBV5-3 is recorded as an ORF, its role being uncertain. J gave up 3 bases and V 2 bases, and 2 bases lay outside the gene matches. This CDR3 contains 14 residues. CDR3 nucleotides: TGTGCCAGAAGCTTCCGGGACAGGGGCTACGAGCAGTACTTC. Its protein is CARSFRDRGYEQYF.

The chain combines TRBV2 with TRBJ1-1; 9 bases align to TRBD1. Germline loops: CDR1 SNHLY, CDR2 FYNNEI. The length of the CDR3 is 16 residues. The V segment lost 9 bases and the J segment 0 bases; nucleotides outside the gene matches: 11. The CDR3 nucleotides are TGTGCCAGTAAATTAACAGGGGGCCTCATGAACACTGAAGCTTTCTTT. It encodes CASKLTGGLMNTEAFF. The full variable domain, rest sourced from reference TRBV2 and TRBJ1-1, is EPEVTQTPSHQVTQMGQEVILRCVPISNHLYFYWYRQILGQKVEFLVSFYNNEISEKSEIFDDQFSVERPDGSNFTLKIRSTKLEDSAMYFCASKLTGGLMNTEAFFGQGTRLTVV.

The chain has TRBV18 and TRBJ2-1, with a weak D call TRBD2 (5 bases). Germline CDR1 reads KGHSH; CDR2 reads LQKENI. V lost 6 bases, J lost 7 bases, and 10 bases lay in between. This CDR3 has 12 amino acids. CDR3 loop: CASSPTGNEQFF. The CDR3 DNA sequence: TGTGCCAGCTCCCCCACGGGGAATGAGCAGTTCTTC. Filled out from reference TRBV18 and TRBJ2-1, the complete variable domain reads NAGVMQNPRHLVRRRGQEARLRCSPMKGHSHVYWYRQLPEEGLKFMVYLQKENIIDESGMPKERFSAEFPKEGPSILRIQQVVRGDSAAYFCASSPTGNEQFFGPGTRLTVL.

The V gene is TRBV9, the J gene TRBJ2-7, with a possible D match to TRBD1 (6 bases). Between the trimmed V and J ends, which lost 2 bases and 3 bases, there was a span of 15 bases. CDR1 SGDLS and CDR2 YYNGEE come from the germline V gene. The CDR3 consists of 15 residues. The CDR3 region is CASSVTGFAGYEQYF. CDR3 in DNA: TGTGCCAGCAGCGTTACAGGGTTCGCGGGCTACGAGCAGTACTTC. The full variable domain, completed using reference TRBV9 and TRBJ2-7, is DSGVTQTPKHLITATGQRVTLRCSPRSGDLSVYWYQQSLDQGLQFLIQYYNGEERAKGNILERFSAQQFPDLHSELNLSSLELGDSALYFCASSVTGFAGYEQYFGPGTRLTVT.

The V call is TRBV7-8, the J call TRBJ2-5; no clear D. V dropped 1 base and J dropped 5 bases, with 11 bases sitting between them. In germline, CDR1 is SGHVS, CDR2 FQNEAQ. The length of the CDR3 is 14 residues. The CDR3, as DNA: TGTGCCAGCAGCTTAGACCAGGCGGTGGAGACCCAGTACTTC. It yields the protein CASSLDQAVETQYF.

The gene calls are TRBV18 and TRBJ2-2; 10 nucleotides match TRBD2. Germline values: CDR1 KGHSH, CDR2 LQKENI. The CDR3 length is 16 residues. With V trimmed by 6 bases and J by 0 bases, 4 bases remained unmatched. In DNA, the CDR3 is TGTGCCAGCTCGAAGGGACTAGCGCCGAACACCGGGGAGCTGTTTTTT. This translates into CASSKGLAPNTGELFF.

The chain employs TRBV6-6 and TRBJ2-7, with 10 bases fitting TRBD1. This CDR3 has 16 residues. CDR1 is MNHNY and CDR2 is SVGAGI in the germline V gene (reference sequence). Trimming cost V 5 bases and J 6 bases; bases outside gene matches: 13. CDR3: CASSQSRQGAAGEQYF. Written as DNA, the CDR3 is TGTGCCAGCAGTCAGAGTCGACAGGGGGCGGCGGGCGAGCAGTACTTC.

V and J are TRBV5-1 and TRBJ1-1, with no clear D. Germline CDR1 reads SGHRS; CDR2 reads YFSETQ. Trimming removed 5 bases from V and 5 bases from J, with 13 bases in between. The CDR3 is 13 amino acids. The CDR3: CASRIEGRTEAFF. The CDR3, as DNA: TGCGCCAGCAGAATTGAAGGGCGGACTGAAGCTTTCTTT. The full variable domain, with the rest looked up from reference TRBV5-1 and TRBJ1-1, is KAGVTQTPRYLIKTRGQQVTLSCSPISGHRSVSWYQQTPGQGLQFLFEYFSETQRNKGNFPGRFSGRQFSNSRSEMNVSTLELGDSALYLCASRIEGRTEAFFGQGTRLTVV.

This clone has only one observation. The rearrangement joins TRBV6-5 to TRBJ2-1; D call uncertain. The CDR3 has 11 residues. The germline CDR1 and CDR2 sequences are MNHEY and SVGAGI. V was shortened by 6 bases and J by 6 bases, with 6 bases between the two germline ends. Here the CDR3 reads CASRTLNEQFF. DNA of the CDR3: TGTGCCAGCAGGACCCTCAATGAGCAGTTCTTC.

The CDR3 nucleotides are TGTGCCAGCTTCGGCCTCAGGGGGGGCTTAGGCTCCAATACGCAGTATTTT. This encodes CASFGLRGGLGSNTQYF. The chain employs TRBV28 and TRBJ2-3, with D possibly called TRBD1 or TRBD2 (7 bases each). V was clipped by 8 bases and J by 7 bases, with 28 bases between them. In germline, CDR1 is MDHEN, CDR2 SYDVKM. The CDR3 contains 17 residues.

The chain uses TRBV14 and TRBJ1-2; no firm D call. The V and J ends lost 0 bases and 0 bases respectively, with 2 bases between them. The CDR3 is 13 residues long. Per germline, CDR1 SGHDN and CDR2 FVKESK. The CDR3 loop reads CASSQDTNYGYTF. In nucleotides, the CDR3 is TGTGCCAGCAGCCAAGATACTAACTATGGCTACACCTTC.

This clone was counted a single time. V is TRBV19 and J is TRBJ2-1, with TRBD1 matching 10 bases. Germline values: CDR1 LNHDA, CDR2 SQIVND (reference sequence). The CDR3 is made up of 15 amino acids. The ends lost 2 bases at V and 9 bases at J; junction bases unmatched: 7. The CDR3 sequence: CASSIWGTGVAEQFF. The CDR3 bases are TGTGCCAGTAGTATATGGGGGACAGGGGTTGCTGAGCAGTTCTTC.

This rearrangement joins TRBV7-9 to TRBJ2-2; no clear D gene. V gave up 2 bases and J gave up 4 bases, with 5 bases separating them. The CDR3 is 13 amino acids. Germline loops: CDR1 SEHNR, CDR2 FQNEAQ (reference sequence). The DNA for the CDR3 is TGTGCCAGCAGCTTACAGTCCACCGGGGAGCTGTTTTTT. It encodes CASSLQSTGELFF.

V and J are TRBV7-8 and TRBJ1-1; D possibly corresponds to TRBD1 (6 bases). CDR1 and CDR2 from the germline V gene are SGHVS and FQNEAQ. The germline V and J ends were trimmed by 5 bases and 6 bases, with 16 bases remaining between them. The CDR3 runs to 14 residues. The CDR3 spells CASSKDRTSPEAFF. The CDR3 coding sequence is TGTGCCAGCAGCAAAGACAGGACTTCCCCTGAAGCTTTCTTT.

This clone has just one count. The gene calls are TRBV4-1 and TRBJ2-7; the D is unclear. CDR1 MGHRA and CDR2 YSYEKL come from the germline V gene. V gave up 3 bases and J gave up 4 bases, with 13 bases separating them. The CDR3 spans 14 residues. CDR3 sequence reads: CASSQWVSGYEQYF. CDR3 DNA sequence: TGCGCCAGCAGCCAGTGGGTGTCCGGGTACGAGCAGTACTTC.

This chain links TRBV20-1 with TRBJ2-2; no firm D call. The CDR3 has 11 amino acids. Germline CDR1 is DFQATT and CDR2 is SNEGSKA (reference sequence). V was cut by 1 base and J by 5 bases, with 2 bases left in between. The CDR3, as DNA: TGCAGTGCTAGAGGGACCGGGGAGCTGTTTTTT. Residues: CSARGTGELFF.

The V call is TRBV5-4, the J call TRBJ2-2, with 7 positions matching TRBD1. Germline CDR1 reads SGHNT; CDR2 reads YYREEE (reference sequence). V lost 1 base to trimming and J lost 7 bases; unmatched junction nucleotides: 10. This CDR3 comprises 16 residues. CDR3 region: CASSLFEGAEGGELFF. CDR3 bases: TGTGCCAGCAGCTTGTTCGAGGGGGCGGAAGGCGGGGAGCTGTTTTTT.

V and J are TRBV3-1 (or the pseudogene TRBV3-2) and TRBJ2-7, with a possible D match to TRBD1 (8 bases). The CDR3 totals 17 residues. Germline assignment: CDR1 LGHDT and CDR2 YNNKEL (reference sequence). V shed 4 bases and J shed 1 base, with 20 bases lying between them. The CDR3 nucleotides are TGTGCCAGCAGCCCCCAGGGAGGGACAGGAGCTTCCTACGAGCAGTACTTC. This sequence encodes CASSPQGGTGASYEQYF.

The chain carries TRBV11-2 and TRBJ1-1; D is uncertain. Trimming cost V 5 bases and J 10 bases, with 17 bases left between them. Per germline, CDR1 SGHAT and CDR2 FQNNGV. The CDR3 length is 13 residues. This CDR3 reads CASSPPHGLGAFF. CDR3 in DNA: TGTGCCAGCAGCCCTCCACACGGTTTGGGAGCTTTCTTT.